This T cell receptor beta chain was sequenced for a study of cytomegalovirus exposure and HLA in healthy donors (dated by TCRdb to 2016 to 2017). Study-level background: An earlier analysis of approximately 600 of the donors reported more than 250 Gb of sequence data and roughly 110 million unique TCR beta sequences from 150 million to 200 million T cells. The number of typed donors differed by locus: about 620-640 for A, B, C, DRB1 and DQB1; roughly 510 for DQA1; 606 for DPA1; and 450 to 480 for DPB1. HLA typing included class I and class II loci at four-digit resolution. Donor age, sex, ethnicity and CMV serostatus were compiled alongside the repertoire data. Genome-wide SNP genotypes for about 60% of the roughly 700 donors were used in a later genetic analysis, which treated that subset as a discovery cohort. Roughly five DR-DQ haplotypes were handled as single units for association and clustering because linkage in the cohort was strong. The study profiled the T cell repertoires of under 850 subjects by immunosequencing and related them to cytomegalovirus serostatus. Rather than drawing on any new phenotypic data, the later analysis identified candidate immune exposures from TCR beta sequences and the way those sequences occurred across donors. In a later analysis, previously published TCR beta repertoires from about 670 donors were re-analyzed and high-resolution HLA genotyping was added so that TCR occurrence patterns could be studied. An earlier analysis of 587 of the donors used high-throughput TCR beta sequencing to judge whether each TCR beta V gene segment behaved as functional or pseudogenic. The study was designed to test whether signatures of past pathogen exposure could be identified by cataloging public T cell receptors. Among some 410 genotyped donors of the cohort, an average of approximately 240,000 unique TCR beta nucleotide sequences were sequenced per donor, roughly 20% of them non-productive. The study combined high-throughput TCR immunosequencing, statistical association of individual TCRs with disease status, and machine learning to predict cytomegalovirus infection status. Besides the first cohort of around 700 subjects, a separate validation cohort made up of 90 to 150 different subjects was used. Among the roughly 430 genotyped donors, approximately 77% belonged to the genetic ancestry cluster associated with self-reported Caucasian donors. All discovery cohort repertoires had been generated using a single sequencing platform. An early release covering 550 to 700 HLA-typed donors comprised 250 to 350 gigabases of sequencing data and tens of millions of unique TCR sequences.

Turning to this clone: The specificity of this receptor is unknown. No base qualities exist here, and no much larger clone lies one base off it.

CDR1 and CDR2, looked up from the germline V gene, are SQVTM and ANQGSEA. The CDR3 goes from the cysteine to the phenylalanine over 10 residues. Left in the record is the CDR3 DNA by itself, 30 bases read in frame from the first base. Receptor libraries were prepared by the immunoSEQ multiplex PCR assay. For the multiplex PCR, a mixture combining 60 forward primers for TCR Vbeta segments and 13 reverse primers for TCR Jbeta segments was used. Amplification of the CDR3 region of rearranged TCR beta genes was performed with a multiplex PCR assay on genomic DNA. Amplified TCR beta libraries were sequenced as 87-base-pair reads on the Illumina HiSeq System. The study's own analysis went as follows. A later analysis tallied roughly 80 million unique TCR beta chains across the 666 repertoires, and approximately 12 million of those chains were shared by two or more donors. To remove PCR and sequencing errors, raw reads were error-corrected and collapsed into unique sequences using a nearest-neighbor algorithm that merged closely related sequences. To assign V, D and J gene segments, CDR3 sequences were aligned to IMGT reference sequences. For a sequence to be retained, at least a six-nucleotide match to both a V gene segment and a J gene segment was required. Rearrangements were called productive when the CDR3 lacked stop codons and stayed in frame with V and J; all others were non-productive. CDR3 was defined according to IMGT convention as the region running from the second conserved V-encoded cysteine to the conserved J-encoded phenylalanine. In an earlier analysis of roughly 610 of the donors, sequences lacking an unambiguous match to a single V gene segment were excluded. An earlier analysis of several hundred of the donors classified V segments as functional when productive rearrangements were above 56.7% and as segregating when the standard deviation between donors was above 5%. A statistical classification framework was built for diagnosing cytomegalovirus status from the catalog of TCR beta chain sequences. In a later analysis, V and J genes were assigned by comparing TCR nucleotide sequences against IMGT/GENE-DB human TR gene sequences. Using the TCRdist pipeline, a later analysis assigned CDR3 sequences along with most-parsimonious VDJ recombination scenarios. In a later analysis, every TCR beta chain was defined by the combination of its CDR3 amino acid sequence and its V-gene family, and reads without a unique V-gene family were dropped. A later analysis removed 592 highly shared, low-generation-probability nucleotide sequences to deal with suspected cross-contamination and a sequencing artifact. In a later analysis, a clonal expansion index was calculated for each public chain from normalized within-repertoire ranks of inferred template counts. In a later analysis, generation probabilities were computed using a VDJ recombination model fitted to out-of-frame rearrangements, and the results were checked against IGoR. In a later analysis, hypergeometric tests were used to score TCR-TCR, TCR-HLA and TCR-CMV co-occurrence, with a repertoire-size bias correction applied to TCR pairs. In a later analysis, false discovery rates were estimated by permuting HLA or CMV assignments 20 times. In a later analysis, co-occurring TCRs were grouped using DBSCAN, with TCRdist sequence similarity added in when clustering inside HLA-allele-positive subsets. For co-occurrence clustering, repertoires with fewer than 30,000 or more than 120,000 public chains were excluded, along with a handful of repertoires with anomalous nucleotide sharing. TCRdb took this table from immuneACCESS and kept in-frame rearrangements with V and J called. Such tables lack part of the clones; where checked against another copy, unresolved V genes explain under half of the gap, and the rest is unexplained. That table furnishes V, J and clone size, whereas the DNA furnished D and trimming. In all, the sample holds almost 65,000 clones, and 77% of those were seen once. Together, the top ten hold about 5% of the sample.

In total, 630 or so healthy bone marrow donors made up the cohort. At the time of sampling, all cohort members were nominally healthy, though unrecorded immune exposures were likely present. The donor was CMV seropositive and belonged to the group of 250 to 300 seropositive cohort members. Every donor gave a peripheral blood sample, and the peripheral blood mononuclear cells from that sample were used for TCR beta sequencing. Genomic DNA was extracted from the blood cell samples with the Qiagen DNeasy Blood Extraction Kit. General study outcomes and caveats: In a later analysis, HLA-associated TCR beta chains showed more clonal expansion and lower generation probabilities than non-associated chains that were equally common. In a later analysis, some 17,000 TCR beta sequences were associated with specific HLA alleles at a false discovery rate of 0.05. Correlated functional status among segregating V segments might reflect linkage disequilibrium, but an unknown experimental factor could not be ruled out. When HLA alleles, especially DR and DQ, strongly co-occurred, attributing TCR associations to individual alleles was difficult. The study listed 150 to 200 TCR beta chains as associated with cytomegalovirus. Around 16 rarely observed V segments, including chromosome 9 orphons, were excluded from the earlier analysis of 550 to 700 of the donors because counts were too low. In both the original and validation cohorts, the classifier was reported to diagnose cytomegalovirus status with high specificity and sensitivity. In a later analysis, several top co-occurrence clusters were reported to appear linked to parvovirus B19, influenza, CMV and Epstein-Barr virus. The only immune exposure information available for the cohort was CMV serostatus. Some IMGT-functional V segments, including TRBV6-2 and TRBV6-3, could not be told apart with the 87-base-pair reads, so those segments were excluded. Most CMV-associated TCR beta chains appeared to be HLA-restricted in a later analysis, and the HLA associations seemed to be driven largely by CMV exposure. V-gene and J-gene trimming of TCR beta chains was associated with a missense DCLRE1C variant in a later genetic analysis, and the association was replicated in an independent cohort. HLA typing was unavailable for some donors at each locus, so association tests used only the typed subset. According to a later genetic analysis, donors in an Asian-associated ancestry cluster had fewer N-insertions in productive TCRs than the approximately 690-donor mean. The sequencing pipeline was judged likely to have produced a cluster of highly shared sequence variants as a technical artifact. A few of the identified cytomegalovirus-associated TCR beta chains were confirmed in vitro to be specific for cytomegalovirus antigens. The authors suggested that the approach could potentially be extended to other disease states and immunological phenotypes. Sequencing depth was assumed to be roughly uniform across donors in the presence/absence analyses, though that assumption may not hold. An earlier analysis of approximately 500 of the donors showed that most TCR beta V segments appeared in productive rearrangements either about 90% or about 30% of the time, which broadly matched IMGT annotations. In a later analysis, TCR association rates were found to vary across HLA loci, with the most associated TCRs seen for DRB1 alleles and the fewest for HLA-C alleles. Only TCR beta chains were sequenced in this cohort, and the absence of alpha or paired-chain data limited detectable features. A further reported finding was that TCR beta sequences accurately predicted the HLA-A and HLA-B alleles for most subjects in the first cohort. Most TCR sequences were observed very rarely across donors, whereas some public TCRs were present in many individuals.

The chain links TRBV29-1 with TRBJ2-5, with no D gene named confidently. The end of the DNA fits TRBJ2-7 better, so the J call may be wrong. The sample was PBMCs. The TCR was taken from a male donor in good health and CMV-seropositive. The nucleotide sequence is TGCAGCGTTGGTGGGCCCGAGCAGTACTTC. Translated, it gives CSVGGPEQYF.